The 26 T cell receptor beta chains listed next were all sequenced from one sample in a study of blood T cell repertoires in COVID-19. TCRdb's table, derived via immunoSEQ multiplex PCR, lists solely in-frame clones and lacks some. The repertoire holds about 200,000 clones, with approximately 91% as singletons. The sample taken for sequencing was peripheral blood. Every receptor here comes from a man aged 18 to 29 with active or convalescent COVID-19.

This clone was seen only once. The V and J genes are TRBV5-1 and TRBJ1-4; 7 positions agree with TRBD1. The CDR3 length is 14 residues. J gave up 5 bases and V 3 bases, and 4 bases lay outside the gene matches. Germline CDR1 SGHRS, CDR2 YFSETQ. CDR3 region: CASSSSGGNEKLFF. Written as DNA, the CDR3 is TGCGCCAGCAGCTCCTCAGGGGGAAATGAAAAACTGTTTTTT.

This chain links TRBV5-1 with TRBJ2-7, with 8 nucleotides matching TRBD1. The germline V gene has CDR1 SGHRS and CDR2 YFSETQ. J lost 4 bases, V lost 0 bases, and 6 bases had no gene match. This CDR3 has 15 residues. The CDR3 bases are TGCGCCAGCAGCTTGGGCCAGGGGGCGGTTTACGAGCAGTACTTC. This gives the protein CASSLGQGAVYEQYF.

The V and J genes are TRBV6-5 and TRBJ2-1, with 7 bases matching TRBD2. Germline V gene data show CDR1 as MNHEY and CDR2 as SVGAGI. The CDR3 is 14 amino acids. V shed 6 bases and J 7 bases; nucleotides not matched to a gene: 9. The CDR3 nucleotides are TGTGCCAGCAGCGGGGGAGGGAGATTGAATGAGCAGTTCTTC. This encodes CASSGGGRLNEQFF.

The chain joins TRBV19 to TRBJ1-1; D call uncertain. V lost 7 bases and J 0 bases, leaving 18 bases between the germline ends. Looked up from germline, CDR1 is LNHDA and CDR2 is SQIVND (reference sequence). The CDR3 has 16 amino acids. The CDR3 DNA is TGTGCCAGTACTGCTGCCTGGGAGAATTTGAACACTGAAGCTTTCTTT. It encodes CASTAAWENLNTEAFF.

The chain carries TRBV7-8 and TRBJ2-1; 13 bases agree with TRBD2. The CDR3 sequence is 16 residues long. Germline V gene sequence: CDR1 SGHVS, CDR2 FQNEAQ. V shed 4 bases and J 3 bases; nucleotides not matched to a gene: 3. The CDR3 spells CASSSGLAGNYNEQFF. CDR3 nucleotides: TGTGCCAGCAGCTCGGGACTAGCGGGGAACTACAATGAGCAGTTCTTC.

The V call is TRBV30, the J call TRBJ1-1; a weak D match, TRBD1 (6 bases). Germline CDR1 GTSNPN, CDR2 SVGIG (reference sequence). Trimming stripped 1 base from V and 5 bases from J, with 23 bases between. The CDR3 sequence is 17 residues long. The CDR3 sequence: CAWSGPRGRGEGTEAFF. The CDR3 bases are TGTGCCTGGAGTGGACCTCGTGGTAGGGGGGAGGGGACTGAAGCTTTCTTT.

The gene calls are TRBV30 and TRBJ2-5; 7 positions agree with TRBD2. V gave up 5 bases and J gave up 2 bases; unmatched junction bases: 14. CDR3 length: 16 residues. In germline, CDR1 is GTSNPN, CDR2 SVGIG (reference sequence). The CDR3 nucleotides read TGTGCCTGGGGACACGGCGGGACTACGATTCAAGAGACCCAGTACTTC. Its protein is CAWGHGGTTIQETQYF.

The V gene is TRBV2, the J gene TRBJ1-5, with 7 bases identical to TRBD1. Germline-derived CDR1 and CDR2 are SNHLY and FYNNEI. The ends lost 1 base at V and 8 bases at J; junction bases unmatched: 5. This CDR3 region has 14 residues. The chain's CDR3 is CASSEDRGFKPQHF. The CDR3 DNA follows: TGTGCCAGCAGTGAAGACAGGGGTTTTAAGCCCCAGCATTTT.

This chain uses TRBV2 with TRBJ2-5; D is possibly TRBD1 (6 bases). Trimming cost V 4 bases and J 4 bases, with 13 bases left between them. The germline gives CDR1 SNHLY, CDR2 FYNNEI. The CDR3 is 14 amino acids. In nucleotides, the CDR3 is TGTGCCAGCAGTGTAACGGGACACCTAGAGACCCAGTACTTC. Encoded protein: CASSVTGHLETQYF.

The chain carries TRBV9 and TRBJ1-4; the D is unclear. V shed 3 bases and J shed 3 bases, with 9 bases lying between them. CDR3 size: 14 residues. The germline gives CDR1 SGDLS, CDR2 YYNGEE. In nucleotides, the CDR3 is TGTGCCAGCAGCGCTGGGAGGTCTAATGAAAAACTGTTTTTT. Translating gives CASSAGRSNEKLFF.

A few counts support this clone. V gene TRBV2 combines with J gene TRBJ1-2; the match to TRBD1 covers 8 bases. The germline gives CDR1 SNHLY, CDR2 FYNNEI. The CDR3 extends over 13 amino acids. Trimming took 6 bases from V and 6 from J; bases not matched to a gene: 6. CDR3 sequence: CASSLGQGHGYTF. In DNA form, the CDR3 reads TGTGCCAGCAGCCTTGGACAGGGACATGGCTACACCTTC.

Here the CDR3 DNA reads TGTGCCAGCAGTGAAGATGGACGGACAAACTACGAGCAGTACTTC. It yields the protein CASSEDGRTNYEQYF. The chain has TRBV6-1 and TRBJ2-7; TRBD1 is a possible D gene (5 bases). With 1 base removed from V and 3 bases from J, the gap between germline ends came to 13 bases. Germline values: CDR1 MNHNS, CDR2 SASEGT. The CDR3 sequence is 15 residues long.

The chain uses TRBV28 and TRBJ2-2; no clear D. The CDR3 is made up of 13 amino acids. The V end was cut by 10 bases, the J end by 4 bases, with 13 bases between. Germline CDR1 MDHEN, CDR2 SYDVKM. This chain's CDR3 is CAIRSVSTGELFF. CDR3 coding DNA: TGTGCCATCCGGTCTGTTTCCACCGGGGAGCTGTTTTTT. The full variable domain, in which reference TRBV28 and TRBJ2-2 provide the parts outside the CDR3, is DVKVTQSSRYLVKRTGEKVFLECVQDMDHENMFWYRQDPGLGLRLIYFSYDVKMKEKGDIPEGYSVSREKKERFSLILESASTNQTSMYLCAIRSVSTGELFFGEGSRLTVL.

The gene calls are TRBV7-6 and TRBJ2-6; D is uncertain. The CDR3 has 17 amino acids. Germline V gene lookup returns CDR1 SGHVS and CDR2 FNYEAQ. Trimming shortened V by 1 base and J by 1 base, and 11 bases separated the two germline ends. Written as DNA, the CDR3 is TGTGCCAGCAGCTTAGACAGACGTACATCTGGGGCCAACGTCCTGACTTTC. It yields the protein CASSLDRRTSGANVLTF. Complete variable domain (other parts from reference TRBV7-6 and TRBJ2-6): GAGVSQSPRYKVTKRGQDVALRCDPISGHVSLYWYRQALGQGPEFLTYFNYEAQQDKSGLPNDRFSAERPEGSISTLTIQRTEQRDSAMYRCASSLDRRTSGANVLTFGAGSRLTVL.

This sequence joins TRBV25-1 and TRBJ1-5; 7 positions match TRBD1. Unmatched junction bases numbered 2, after V lost 5 bases and J lost 1 base. This CDR3 is built from 14 residues. Germline values: CDR1 MGHDK, CDR2 SYGVNS. The chain's CDR3 is CASSPGQSNQPQHF. In DNA form, the CDR3 reads TGTGCCAGCAGTCCGGGACAGAGCAATCAGCCCCAGCATTTT. Supplemented by reference TRBV25-1 and TRBJ1-5, the full variable domain reads EADIYQTPRYLVIGTGKKITLECSQTMGHDKMYWYQQDPGMELHLIHYSYGVNSTEKGDLSSESTVSRIRTEHFPLTLESARPSHTSQYLCASSPGQSNQPQHFGDGTRLSIL.

V is TRBV2 and J is TRBJ2-1; TRBD1 aligns across 9 bases. This CDR3 is built from 17 residues. The V gene end was trimmed by 0 bases and the J gene end by 5 bases; junction bases not matched to a gene: 8. Germline-derived CDR1 and CDR2 are SNHLY and FYNNEI. The DNA for the CDR3 is TGTGCCAGCAGTGAAGCGCTTAGGGACAGGGTGCACAATGAGCAGTTCTTC. Translation: CASSEALRDRVHNEQFF.

The chain recombines TRBV3-1 (or the pseudogene TRBV3-2) with TRBJ1-2; TRBD1 matches 7 bases. Germline lookup yields CDR1 LGHDT and CDR2 YNNKEL (reference sequence). This CDR3 comprises 16 residues. Trimming at V came to 1 base and at J to 4 bases, leaving 9 bases not matched to a gene. CDR3 sequence: CASSQASADRIYGYTF. The CDR3 nucleotides are TGTGCCAGCAGCCAAGCCTCCGCGGACAGGATCTATGGCTACACCTTC.

The chain links TRBV10-3 to TRBJ1-1; 7 positions match TRBD1. The CDR3 contains 15 residues. Germline V gives CDR1 ENHRY, CDR2 SYGVKD. The V gene end was trimmed by 6 bases and the J gene end by 0 bases; junction bases not matched to a gene: 7. The CDR3 bases are TGTGCCATCAGGGGGACAGCGCAAATGAACACTGAAGCTTTCTTT. This sequence encodes CAIRGTAQMNTEAFF.

The chain recombines TRBV11-2 with TRBJ2-7; tentative D call: TRBD2 (6 bases). The CDR3 spans 13 residues. Germline CDR1 SGHAT, CDR2 FQNNGV. Trimming shortened V by 5 bases and J by 7 bases, and 15 bases separated the two germline ends. The CDR3 loop is CASSKVGGREQYF. CDR3 coding DNA: TGTGCCAGCAGCAAGGTCGGGGGTCGGGAGCAGTACTTC.

This clone was observed a single time. The chain couples TRBV11-2 to TRBJ1-1, with D possibly TRBD1 on 6 matching bases. The germline CDR1 and CDR2 sequences are SGHAT and FQNNGV. The ends were cut back, 5 bases at V and 7 bases at J, with 14 bases in the middle. This CDR3 spans 13 amino acids. The DNA of the CDR3 is TGTGCCAGCAGCCGCGAGAGGGGGGGTGAAGCTTTCTTT. Amino acids: CASSRERGGEAFF.

The sample holds many counts of this clone. V and J are TRBV7-2 and TRBJ1-1; 8 bases fit TRBD1. Germline trimming cut 5 bases from V and 2 bases from J; bases unmatched to any gene: 4. CDR1 SGHTA and CDR2 FQGNSA come from the germline V gene. This CDR3 has 14 amino acids. The CDR3, as DNA: TGTGCCAGCAGCCTCCAGGGGGCAAACACTGAAGCTTTCTTT. Its translation: CASSLQGANTEAFF.

V and J are TRBV18 and TRBJ1-5; no clear D gene. CDR3 length: 15 amino acids. Germline V gene data show CDR1 as KGHSH and CDR2 as LQKENI. V was pared by 3 bases and J by 0 bases, with 9 bases between. This chain's CDR3 is CASSPAGYSNQPQHF. The CDR3, as DNA: TGTGCCAGCTCACCGGCAGGCTATAGCAATCAGCCCCAGCATTTT.

This chain links TRBV12-3 or TRBV12-4 with TRBJ1-1; no clear D. V lost 3 bases and J 1 base, leaving 6 bases between the germline ends. The CDR3 extends over 13 amino acids. The CDR3 sequence: CASSFGGNTEAFF. The CDR3 bases are TGTGCCAGCAGTTTCGGAGGGAACACTGAAGCTTTCTTT.

This clone was observed a few times. This rearrangement joins TRBV21-1 to TRBJ2-2; the table calls TRBD2, which could not be checked here. TRBV21-1 corresponds to a pseudogene. The CDR3 contains 16 residues. The CDR3 here is CASRCMVRAGTGELFF. In nucleotides, the CDR3 is TGTGCCAGCAGATGCATGGTCAGGGCGGGAACCGGGGAGCTGTTTTTT.

In the case of this clone: A junction end diverges from the germline sequence, so it may reflect a read error. The chain employs TRBV6-5 and TRBJ2-7; TRBD1 might be the D (6 bases). The germline V gene has CDR1 MNHEY and CDR2 SVGAGI. The CDR3 contains 11 residues. The CDR3 spells CASLKGHSADF. In nucleotides, the CDR3 is TGTGCCAGCTTAAAGGGACATTCGGCGGACTTC.

This clone was counted a single time. J is TRBJ2-3 and V is TRBV19; 13 bases fit TRBD2. Trimming at V came to 3 bases and at J to 3 bases, leaving 3 bases not matched to a gene. CDR1 and CDR2 from the germline V gene are LNHDA and SQIVND (reference sequence). The CDR3 loop spans 16 amino acids. CDR3 in DNA: TGTGCCAGTAGTATGGGGACTAGCGGGACTACAGATACGCAGTATTTT. Residues: CASSMGTSGTTDTQYF.